This paragraph reports one T cell receptor beta chain. Its target is unknown. UMIs and sample barcodes were carried by the TCR alpha and TCR beta cDNA libraries that 5'RACE produced using constant-segment primers. TCRdb independently ran MiXCR on the 5' RACE reads; one entry per CDR3 protein. The sample has about 210,000 distinct CDR3 sequences; 10% to 13% are singletons. The V and J ends lost 5 bases and 6 bases, in that order; junction bases with no gene match: 7. CDR1 is SGHTA and CDR2 is FQGNSA in the germline V gene. The CDR3 totals 13 residues. The data belong to a study of T-cell memory formation after mild COVID-19. Study information: TCR clusters mostly belonged to single donors. Study results and limitations: Memory from before infection featured some responding clones, which suggests cross-reactive memory joined. A second wave expanding day 15 to 37 was CD4+-biased; contracting clones were balanced.

This receptor was identified in a man aged 18 to 30 who had mild COVID-19 (a few samples of this study predate the infection). Cell type and time point are not known. This chain connects TRBV7-2 to TRBJ2-7, with 7 bases lining up with TRBD2. Sequenced input: PBMCs or a T cell subset sorted from them (not recorded which). The CDR3 loop reads CASSARRGSEQYV. The CDR3, as DNA: TGTGCCAGCAGCGCCCGGCGGGGGAGCGAGCAGTACGTC.